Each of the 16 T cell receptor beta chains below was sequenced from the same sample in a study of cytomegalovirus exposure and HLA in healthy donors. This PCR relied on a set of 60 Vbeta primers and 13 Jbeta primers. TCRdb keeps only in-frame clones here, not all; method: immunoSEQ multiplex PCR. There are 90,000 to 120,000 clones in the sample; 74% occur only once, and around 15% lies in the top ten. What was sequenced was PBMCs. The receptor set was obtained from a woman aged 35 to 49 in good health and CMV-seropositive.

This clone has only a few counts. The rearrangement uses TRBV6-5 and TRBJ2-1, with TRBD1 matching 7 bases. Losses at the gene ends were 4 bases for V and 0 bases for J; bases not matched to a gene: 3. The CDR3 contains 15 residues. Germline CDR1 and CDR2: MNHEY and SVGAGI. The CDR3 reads CASSLTGDSYNEQFF. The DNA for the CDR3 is TGTGCCAGCAGTTTAACAGGGGACTCCTACAATGAGCAGTTCTTC.

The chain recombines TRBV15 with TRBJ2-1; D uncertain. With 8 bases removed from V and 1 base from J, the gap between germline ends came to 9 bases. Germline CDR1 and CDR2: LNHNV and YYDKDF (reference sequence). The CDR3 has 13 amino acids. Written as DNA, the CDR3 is TGTGCCACCGAAGACTTATCCTACAATGAGCAGTTCTTC. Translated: CATEDLSYNEQFF. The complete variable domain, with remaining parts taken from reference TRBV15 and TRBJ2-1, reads DAMVIQNPRYQVTQFGKPVTLSCSQTLNHNVMYWYQQKSSQAPKLLFHYYDKDFNNEADTPDNFQSRRPNTSFCFLDIRSPGLGDTAMYLCATEDLSYNEQFFGPGTRLTVL.

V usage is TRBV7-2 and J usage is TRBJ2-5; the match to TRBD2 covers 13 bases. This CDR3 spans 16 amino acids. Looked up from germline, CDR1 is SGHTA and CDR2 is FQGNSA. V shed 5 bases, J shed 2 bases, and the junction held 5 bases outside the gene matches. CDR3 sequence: CASSIGLAGDQETQYF. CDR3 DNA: TGTGCCAGCAGCATTGGACTAGCGGGGGATCAAGAGACCCAGTACTTC.

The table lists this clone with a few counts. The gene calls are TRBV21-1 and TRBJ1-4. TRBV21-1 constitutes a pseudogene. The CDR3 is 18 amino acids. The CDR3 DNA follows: TGTGCCAGCAACCATCTGGGAAGGGAGTCCCCAACTAATGAAAAACTGTTTTTT. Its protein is CASNHLGRESPTNEKLFF.

The CDR3 sequence is CASSLEGVGDTQYF. The CDR3 bases are TGTGCCAGCAGCTTGGAAGGGGTAGGCGATACGCAGTATTTT. V is TRBV5-4 and J is TRBJ2-3; a possible D gene is TRBD1 (5 bases). CDR3 length: 14 residues. Trimming removed 0 bases from V and 6 bases from J, with 11 bases in between. Germline values: CDR1 SGHNT, CDR2 YYREEE (reference sequence).

CDR3: CASSLAPSGVRETQYF. DNA of the CDR3: TGCGCCAGCAGCTTGGCGCCTAGCGGGGTGCGGGAGACCCAGTACTTC. This chain connects TRBV5-1 to TRBJ2-5; TRBD2 aligns across 9 bases. V dropped 0 bases and J dropped 5; count of bases not matched to a gene: 8. The CDR3 contains 16 residues. Germline V gives CDR1 SGHRS, CDR2 YFSETQ. The full variable domain, rest sourced from reference TRBV5-1 and TRBJ2-5, is KAGVTQTPRYLIKTRGQQVTLSCSPISGHRSVSWYQQTPGQGLQFLFEYFSETQRNKGNFPGRFSGRQFSNSRSEMNVSTLELGDSALYLCASSLAPSGVRETQYFGPGTRLLVL.

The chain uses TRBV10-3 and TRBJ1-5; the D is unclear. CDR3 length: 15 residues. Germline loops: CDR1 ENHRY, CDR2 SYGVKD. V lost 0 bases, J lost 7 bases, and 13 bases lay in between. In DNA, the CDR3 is TGTGCCATCAGTGAGTCTTCGGCCTCCGGGCAGCCCCAGCATTTT. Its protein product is CAISESSASGQPQHF.

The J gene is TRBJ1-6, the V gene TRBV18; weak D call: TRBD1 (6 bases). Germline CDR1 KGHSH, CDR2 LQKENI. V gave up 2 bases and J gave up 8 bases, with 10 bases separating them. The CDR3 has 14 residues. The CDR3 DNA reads TGTGCCAGCTCACCAACGGGGGGCGATTCACCCCTCCACTTT. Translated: CASSPTGGDSPLHF.

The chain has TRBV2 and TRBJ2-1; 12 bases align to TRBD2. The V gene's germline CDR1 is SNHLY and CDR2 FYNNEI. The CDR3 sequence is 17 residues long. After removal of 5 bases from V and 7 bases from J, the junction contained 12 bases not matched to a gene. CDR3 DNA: TGTGCCAGCAGTCAAGAGACTAGCGGGGGACCATGGAATGAGCAGTTCTTC. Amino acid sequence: CASSQETSGGPWNEQFF.

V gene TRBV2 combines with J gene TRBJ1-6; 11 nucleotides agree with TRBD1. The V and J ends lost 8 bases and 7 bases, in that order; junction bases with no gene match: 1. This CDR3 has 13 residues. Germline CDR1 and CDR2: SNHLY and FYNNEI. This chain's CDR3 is CASRDRGNSPLHF. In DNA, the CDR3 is TGTGCCAGCCGGGACAGGGGGAATTCACCCCTCCACTTT.

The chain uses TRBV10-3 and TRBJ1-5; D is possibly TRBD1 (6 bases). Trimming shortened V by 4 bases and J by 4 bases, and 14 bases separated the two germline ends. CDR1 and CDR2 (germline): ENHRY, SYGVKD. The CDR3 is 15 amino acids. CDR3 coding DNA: TGTGCCATCAGTGGGGCGGGGGCCGGGAATCAGCCCCAGCATTTT. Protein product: CAISGAGAGNQPQHF.

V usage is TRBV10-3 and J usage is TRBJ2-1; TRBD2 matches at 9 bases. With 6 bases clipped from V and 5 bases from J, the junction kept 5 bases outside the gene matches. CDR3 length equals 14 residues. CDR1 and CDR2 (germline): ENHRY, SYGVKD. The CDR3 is CAISIAGANNEQFF. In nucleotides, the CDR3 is TGTGCCATCAGCATAGCGGGGGCCAACAATGAGCAGTTCTTC.

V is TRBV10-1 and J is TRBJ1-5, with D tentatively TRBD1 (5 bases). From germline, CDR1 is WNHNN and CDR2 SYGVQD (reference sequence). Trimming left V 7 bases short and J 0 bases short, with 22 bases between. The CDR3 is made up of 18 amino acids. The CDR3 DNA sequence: TGCGCCAGCAACACGATAATTGACAGCTTCTATAGCAATCAGCCCCAGCATTTT. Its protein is CASNTIIDSFYSNQPQHF.

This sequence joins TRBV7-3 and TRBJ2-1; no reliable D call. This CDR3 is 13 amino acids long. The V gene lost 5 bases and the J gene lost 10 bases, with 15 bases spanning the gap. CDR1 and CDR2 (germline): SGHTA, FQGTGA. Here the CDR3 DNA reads TGTGCCAGCAGCCCATTTCGAGGAAACGAGCAGTTCTTC. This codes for CASSPFRGNEQFF.

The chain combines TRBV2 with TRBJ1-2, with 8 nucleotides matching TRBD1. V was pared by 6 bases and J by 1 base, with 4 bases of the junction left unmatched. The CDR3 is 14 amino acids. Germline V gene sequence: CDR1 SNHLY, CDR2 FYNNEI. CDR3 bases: TGTGCCAGCAGGGCAGGACAGGGTAACTATGGCTACACCTTC. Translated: CASRAGQGNYGYTF.

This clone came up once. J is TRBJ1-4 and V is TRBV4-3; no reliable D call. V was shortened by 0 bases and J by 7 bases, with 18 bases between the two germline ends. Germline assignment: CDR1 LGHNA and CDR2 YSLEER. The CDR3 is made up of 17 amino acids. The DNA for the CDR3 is TGCGCCAGCAGCCAAGAGCTCCCCGAGACCACGGGTGAAAAACTGTTTTTT. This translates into CASSQELPETTGEKLFF.